A single T cell receptor beta chain is shown here with its context. This clone occurred once. Its specific antigen is unknown. The input lacks base qualities; no much larger clone sits a single base away. The data are from a study of glioma-infiltrating T cells after dendritic cell vaccination listed by TCRdb under 2016. Study-level background: Of the roughly 15 glioblastoma patients in the cohort, all drawn from Phase I and II dendritic cell vaccination trials, 9 were newly diagnosed and 6 had recurrent disease. Patients received autologous tumor lysate-pulsed dendritic cell vaccination between about 2002 and 2013. The vaccine was prepared from monocyte-derived dendritic cells that were cultured for 6 to 7 days with IL-4 and GM-CSF and then pulsed overnight with autologous tumor lysate. Patients received three intradermal dendritic cell vaccine injections at biweekly intervals in the arm below the axilla. Deep sequencing of TCR beta CDR3 regions was used to quantify tumor-infiltrating lymphocyte content and compare tumor and blood repertoires in dendritic cell-vaccinated glioblastoma patients. TCR sequencing metrics, including TIL content and tumor-blood repertoire overlap, were correlated with survival after dendritic cell vaccination.

Study-wide findings and limitations: No direct relationship between TCR clonality and survival was found, suggesting that a diverse polyclonal response may matter. After dendritic cell vaccination, a higher estimated pretreatment TIL content predicted longer time to progression and longer overall survival. The cohort was small and heterogeneous, with few patients having full blood and tumor sets and even fewer initial-recurrent tumor pairs. The response model built on TCR overlap across three groups was characterized as speculative, with prospective validation still needed.

Via the germline V gene, CDR1 is MNHNS and CDR2 SASEGT. At the junction V is shortened by 6 bases and J by 4 bases; bases outside the gene matches: 6. The CDR3 numbers 15 residues from cysteine through phenylalanine. The DNA shown is the 45-base CDR3, in frame from base 1. TCRB CDR3 regions were amplified from about 1.9 ug genomic DNA, or all available DNA if less, using the immunoSEQ assay. Multiplex PCR used 60 forward primers for TCR V beta segments and 13 reverse primers for J beta segments. Synthetic control templates were spiked into each sample at limiting dilution to estimate reads per starting template. Reads of 87 bp were generated by sequencing on the Illumina HiSeq System. The study's own analysis went as follows. PCR and sequencing errors were removed by a nearest neighbor algorithm that merged closely related sequences. TCR overlap was measured as the percentage of unique tumor TCR beta sequences that were also present in the peripheral blood of the same patient. In its TCRdb copy, this immuneACCESS table keeps in-frame sequences only and misses some clones. Where compared with another copy, unresolved V genes explain less than half of these, and the others have no known cause. V and J calls and clone size come straight from that table; D and trimming were deduced from the DNA. This sample lists 90,000 to 110,000 clones; about 90% were detected once. In total, the top ten clones hold over 2.5% of the sample.

Per the publication, the time point label means: after dendritic cell vaccination, including at tumor progression/relapse. Patients were selected for having adequate residual fresh-frozen tumor tissue and more than two years of available survival data. Molecular status otherwise varied across the glioblastoma patients, but none of them carried an isocitrate dehydrogenase mutation. PBMC were collected before vaccination, two weeks after the third vaccination, and at tumor progression if tumor progression occurred. The Qiagen DNeasy Blood extraction Kit was used for extraction of genomic DNA. This sequence was found in a human donor with glioblastoma. Specimen: blood, collected after dendritic cell vaccination. This sequence uses TRBV6-1 and TRBJ1-2; TRBD1 agrees with 12 junctional bases. The CDR3 region has the sequence CASSFMGQGAYGYTF. The bases are TGTGCCAGCAGCTTCATGGGACAGGGGGCCTATGGCTACACCTTC.